This T cell receptor (beta chain) was documented in a study of T cells expressing NK-cell markers. Study context: There were seven HCMV-seropositive donors and one seronegative donor among the eight sequenced. Notes on the study in general: The study found these clonotypes also leading the CD3+CD56-NKG2C+ fraction in several donors.

Germline CDR1 reads LNHDA; CDR2 reads SQIVND (reference sequence). The CDR3 covers 13 residues. Making the TCR beta cDNA relied on 5'RACE template switching with UMIs. TCRdb reprocessed the 5' RACE reads, keeping one entry per CDR3 protein, no DNA. Its table records hundreds of thousands of distinct CDR3 sequences. Regarding this clonotype: Its antigen is as yet unknown.

Sequencing was done on a sample of blood T cells: a sorted CD56 or NKG2C T cell subset, CD4+ or CD8+ T cells, or bulk PBMC T cells (not recorded which). This chain links TRBV19 with TRBJ1-2; the TCRdb D gene call, TRBD1, has no DNA to confirm it. The origin of this receptor is a man aged 18 to 35 in good health. CDR3 in amino acids: CASSLTGLSGYTF.